This T cell receptor beta chain was sequenced in a study of blood T cell repertoires in COVID-19. Study summary: There were acute and convalescent COVID-19 samples, and they came from the United States, Italy and Spain.

In terms of age and location, participants ranged from roughly 18 to 90 years and lived in about two dozen US areas. Cohort 3 recovered donors had two negative PCRs, clearance, or symptom resolution. The CDR3 extends over 15 amino acids. V lost 5 bases and J lost 9; bases outside the gene matches: 10. Per germline, CDR1 SGHTA and CDR2 FQGNSA. Method: immunoSEQ multiplex PCR; TCRdb's copy keeps in-frame clones and lacks some. The sample records about 400,000 clones, about nine tenths being singletons. The chain joins TRBV7-2 to TRBJ1-5; TRBD1 aligns across 10 bases. Material: PBMCs or T cells enriched from blood (not recorded which). The sequence derives from a woman aged 30 to 39 who had recovered from COVID-19. The CDR3 is CASSAHRDRGGPQHF. CDR3 DNA: TGTGCCAGCAGCGCCCACCGGGACAGGGGAGGGCCCCAGCATTTT.